This T cell receptor beta chain emerged from a study of identical twins. Study outcomes and limitations: Cross-sectional statistics underpinned the conclusions; the same donors were not followed.

TCRdb re-called the 5' RACE reads with MiXCR, one entry per CDR3 protein. This table has 570,000 or so distinct CDR3 sequences, roughly 9.9% appearing once. This clonotype was counted only a few times. The target antigen is unknown. The V end lost 6 bases, the J end lost 1 base, and 19 bases lay between the germline ends. Per the germline V gene, CDR1 is MNHNS and CDR2 is SASEGT. This CDR3 is built from 18 residues. These data were likewise used in another study, on yellow fever vaccine responses in identical twins.

The TCR comes from a woman aged 18-29 years in good health. The chain employs TRBV6-1 and TRBJ2-6; D assignment may be TRBD1 or TRBD2 (7 bases each). The sequencing input was PBMCs. This chain's CDR3 is CASSRARQGGSGANVLTF. The CDR3 DNA reads as TGTGCCAGCAGCCGGGCTAGACAGGGAGGGTCTGGGGCCAACGTCCTGACTTTC.